This entry lists 6 T cell receptor beta chains sequenced from one sample in a study of T cell changes during pregnancy in multiple sclerosis. TCRdb's table, derived via immunoSEQ multiplex PCR, lists solely in-frame clones and lacks some. The sample carries about 75,000 clones, more than 70% recorded once. This specimen was peripheral blood, taken in the first trimester of pregnancy. Every receptor here comes from a female donor in good health, enrolled as a control in a pregnancy study.

DNA of the CDR3: TGTGCCAGCAGCTCCGGACAGCTTCAAGAGACCCAGTACTTC. Its protein product is CASSSGQLQETQYF. The V call is TRBV14, the J call TRBJ2-5; a weak D match, TRBD1 (6 bases). The germline V gene has CDR1 SGHDN and CDR2 FVKESK. The CDR3 spans 14 residues. V gave up 5 bases and J gave up 2 bases, with 12 bases separating them.

This rearrangement joins TRBV2 to TRBJ2-7, with a tentative D call TRBD2 (5 bases). The CDR3 is 14 residues long. V lost 3 bases to trimming and J lost 0 bases, with 9 bases between them. From germline, CDR1 is SNHLY and CDR2 FYNNEI. The CDR3 sequence is CASSEDGISYEQYF. The CDR3 region has the DNA TGTGCCAGCAGTGAGGACGGGATCTCCTACGAGCAGTACTTC.

The CDR3 loop is CASSSQGGAYNEQFF. The CDR3 DNA sequence: TGTGCCAGCAGTTCACAGGGGGGAGCCTACAATGAGCAGTTCTTC. V usage is TRBV27 and J usage is TRBJ2-1; 8 positions agree with TRBD1. The germline gives CDR1 MNHEY, CDR2 SMNVEV (reference sequence). The V and J ends lost 4 bases and 2 bases, in that order; junction bases with no gene match: 4. There are 15 residues in the CDR3.

The chain has TRBV7-8 and TRBJ2-3; D ambiguous. Trimming pared 5 bases from V and 1 base from J, leaving 7 bases between. CDR1 SGHVS and CDR2 FQNEAQ come from the germline V gene. This CDR3 is built from 13 residues. The CDR3 region has the DNA TGTGCCAGCAGCCCAACACGCACAGATACGCAGTATTTT. Protein product: CASSPTRTDTQYF.

The chain uses TRBV15 and TRBJ1-6, with 7 bases matching TRBD1. V was pared by 3 bases and J by 5 bases, with 4 bases of the junction left unmatched. CDR3 length equals 15 residues. The V gene's germline CDR1 is LNHNV and CDR2 YYDKDF (reference sequence). The CDR3 nucleotides read TGTGCCACCAGCAGGACAGGGTTGGATAATTCACCCCTCCACTTT. The encoded protein is CATSRTGLDNSPLHF.

This chain links TRBV9 with TRBJ2-7; TRBD2 matches 7 bases. This CDR3 comprises 15 residues. CDR1 SGDLS and CDR2 YYNGEE come from the germline V gene. V was pared by 0 bases and J by 0 bases, with 3 bases of the junction left unmatched. DNA of the CDR3: TGTGCCAGCAGCGTAGGAAGGGAGGGCTCCTACGAGCAGTACTTC. Amino acids: CASSVGREGSYEQYF.